These 25 T cell receptor beta chains were sequenced from one sample in a study of blood T cell repertoires in COVID-19. TCRdb's copy holds only in-frame clones and misses some; the assay was immunoSEQ multiplex PCR. The repertoire holds almost 65,000 clones, 85% to 90% seen once, with roughly a tenth in the top ten. Sequenced material: PBMCs or T cells enriched from blood (not recorded which). These receptors were taken from a middle-aged woman who had recovered from COVID-19.

The sample holds a few counts of this clone. The chain joins TRBV5-1 to TRBJ2-7; D unresolved. Germline CDR1 reads SGHRS; CDR2 reads YFSETQ. The ends were cut back, 1 base at V and 3 bases at J, with 11 bases in the middle. The CDR3 sequence is 14 residues long. In nucleotides, the CDR3 is TGCGCCAGCAGCTTGCATGCAGGTGACTACGAGCAGTACTTC. This translates into CASSLHAGDYEQYF.

This clone was seen only a few times. This sequence joins TRBV25-1 and TRBJ1-6, with D hard to call. Between the trimmed V and J ends, which lost 3 bases and 5 bases, there was a span of 8 bases. The CDR3 has 14 amino acids. Germline values: CDR1 MGHDK, CDR2 SYGVNS. The CDR3 coding sequence is TGTGCCAGCAGTGATACAAGCGATAATTCACCCCTCCACTTT. Its translation is CASSDTSDNSPLHF.

The table lists this clone with a count of one. The chain couples TRBV2 to TRBJ1-6; TRBD1 matches 7 bases. This CDR3 has 16 residues. The junction had 10 bases not matched to a gene; V was cut back by 6 bases and J by 5 bases. CDR1 and CDR2 from the germline V gene are SNHLY and FYNNEI. The CDR3, as DNA: TGTGCCAGCAGGGATAGGATAGGGGGCAATAATTCACCCCTCCACTTT. The encoded protein is CASRDRIGGNNSPLHF. The full variable domain, its missing parts supplied by reference TRBV2 and TRBJ1-6, is EPEVTQTPSHQVTQMGQEVILRCVPISNHLYFYWYRQILGQKVEFLVSFYNNEISEKSEIFDDQFSVERPDGSNFTLKIRSTKLEDSAMYFCASRDRIGGNNSPLHFGNGTRLTVT.

The gene calls are TRBV5-3 and TRBJ2-7; 8 nucleotides match TRBD1. TRBV5-3 is known as an ORF, though its function is uncertain. This CDR3 has 17 residues. V lost 0 bases and J lost 3; bases outside the gene matches: 11. The CDR3 DNA is TGTGCCAGAAGCTTGGGTAGGGGCGGGACAGGAGACTACGAGCAGTACTTC. This sequence encodes CARSLGRGGTGDYEQYF.

V gene TRBV7-8 combines with J gene TRBJ2-7; 9 positions match TRBD2. The CDR3 contains 15 residues. J was trimmed by 3 bases and V by 1 base; bases with no gene match: 4. CDR1 is SGHVS, CDR2 FQNEAQ, per germline. For the CDR3, the DNA is TGTGCCAGCAGCTTAGAATGGACTAGCGACTACGAGCAGTACTTC. Amino acids: CASSLEWTSDYEQYF.

V gene TRBV12-5 combines with J gene TRBJ1-6; D not resolved. Trimming left V 6 bases short and J 12 bases short, with 15 bases between. CDR1 is LGHNT, CDR2 FRNRAP, per germline. This CDR3 has 13 amino acids. CDR3 in amino acids: CASGREPGVPLHF. CDR3 nucleotide sequence: TGTGCTAGTGGACGCGAACCCGGAGTACCCCTCCACTTT.

This chain links TRBV27 with TRBJ2-5; 10 positions match TRBD2. The CDR3 extends over 16 amino acids. Trimming took 0 bases from V and 5 from J; bases not matched to a gene: 6. The V gene's germline CDR1 is MNHEY and CDR2 SMNVEV (reference sequence). The CDR3 DNA reads TGTGCCAGCAGTTTATCCGAGCGGGGGGGCCGGGAGACCCAGTACTTC. This gives the protein CASSLSERGGRETQYF.

V gene TRBV3-1 (or the pseudogene TRBV3-2) combines with J gene TRBJ2-2; possible D gene TRBD1, 6 bases. The germline V and J ends were trimmed by 4 bases and 3 bases, with 18 bases remaining between them. This CDR3 spans 17 amino acids. Germline-derived CDR1 and CDR2 are LGHDT and YNNKEL (reference sequence). CDR3 nucleotides: TGTGCCAGCAGCCCTTTGGGCGAGGGGGTAGACACCGGGGAGCTGTTTTTT. Translation gives CASSPLGEGVDTGELFF.

The rearrangement uses TRBV7-2 and TRBJ1-4; D uncertain. V shed 5 bases and J shed 3 bases, with 7 bases lying between them. The CDR3 extends over 13 amino acids. Germline-derived CDR1 and CDR2 are SGHTA and FQGNSA. CDR3 amino acids: CASSQPANEKLFF. CDR3 nucleotide sequence: TGTGCCAGCAGCCAACCGGCTAATGAAAAACTGTTTTTT. The variable domain in full, with the rest retrieved from reference TRBV7-2 and TRBJ1-4, is GAGVSQSPSNKVTEKGKDVELRCDPISGHTALYWYRQSLGQGLEFLIYFQGNSAPDKSGLPSDRFSAERTGGSVSTLTIQRTQQEDSAVYLCASSQPANEKLFFGSGTQLSVL.

The V and J genes are TRBV18 and TRBJ2-1; 8 bases align to TRBD2. The V gene's germline CDR1 is KGHSH and CDR2 LQKENI. This CDR3 has 15 amino acids. With V trimmed by 2 bases and J by 6 bases, 6 bases remained unmatched. CDR3 sequence: CASSPYGGAVNEQFF. CDR3 DNA: TGTGCCAGCTCACCATACGGGGGGGCTGTCAATGAGCAGTTCTTC.

V and J are TRBV19 and TRBJ2-6; D is unclear. The CDR3 covers 16 residues. Germline V gene lookup returns CDR1 LNHDA and CDR2 SQIVND (reference sequence). V was pared by 9 bases and J by 2 bases, with 17 bases between. The CDR3 region has the DNA TGTGCCAGCCGCGGCGGCAGCCCCCCTGGGGCCAACGTCCTGACTTTC. Translating it yields CASRGGSPPGANVLTF. Using reference TRBV19 and TRBJ2-6 for the parts outside the CDR3, the full variable domain is DGGITQSPKYLFRKEGQNVTLSCEQNLNHDAMYWYRQDPGQGLRLIYYSQIVNDFQKGDIAEGYSVSREKKESFPLTVTSAQKNPTAFYLCASRGGSPPGANVLTFGAGSRLTVL.

This clone has just a few counts. The J gene is TRBJ2-7, the V gene TRBV14; TRBD1 aligns across 8 bases. This CDR3 is built from 16 residues. Losses at the gene ends were 0 bases for V and 3 bases for J; bases not matched to a gene: 7. The germline V gene has CDR1 SGHDN and CDR2 FVKESK. The CDR3 loop is CASSQDLGTGVYEQYF. The CDR3 coding sequence is TGTGCCAGCAGCCAAGATCTTGGGACAGGCGTCTACGAGCAGTACTTC.

J is TRBJ2-7 and V is TRBV11-3; 7 bases line up with TRBD1. Germline lookup yields CDR1 SGHNT and CDR2 YENEEA. Unmatched junction bases numbered 8, after V lost 5 bases and J lost 1 base. The CDR3 has 15 amino acids. CDR3 sequence: CASSPQTGKSYEQYF. The CDR3 nucleotides read TGTGCCAGCAGCCCCCAGACAGGGAAGTCCTACGAGCAGTACTTC.

Comments on this clone: The same CDR3 arises from other DNA sequences in this sample as well. The chain combines TRBV5-1 with TRBJ1-1; TRBD1 is a possible D gene (6 bases). Germline CDR1 SGHRS, CDR2 YFSETQ. Trimming cost V 0 bases and J 4 bases, with 10 bases left between them. The CDR3 is 14 amino acids. The CDR3 DNA reads TGCGCCAGCAGCTTGGACAGGGTCGGCACTGAAGCTTTCTTT. Amino acids: CASSLDRVGTEAFF.

The chain couples TRBV6-1 to TRBJ1-6; 12 nucleotides match TRBD1. Germline V gene sequence: CDR1 MNHNS, CDR2 SASEGT. Unmatched junction bases numbered 7, after V lost 2 bases and J lost 11 bases. CDR3 size: 16 residues. The CDR3 DNA follows: TGTGCCAGCAGTGAATCGGGGACAGGGGGCCGGGCACCCCTCCACTTT. Its translation is CASSESGTGGRAPLHF.

This clone appeared a single time. For the CDR3, the DNA is TGTGCCAGCAGCCGACGGGTCGATGGAGGCTACACCTTC. Protein: CASSRRVDGGYTF. V is TRBV7-9 and J is TRBJ1-2; unclear D gene. The germline CDR1 and CDR2 sequences are SEHNR and FQNEAQ (reference sequence). V lost 5 bases and J lost 8, with 15 bases in between. This CDR3 is built from 13 residues.

This clone has a single count. One junction end does not reproduce the germline sequence, and a read error may be involved. The gene calls are TRBV18 and TRBJ1-2, with TRBD1 as a possible D gene (6 bases). The V gene's germline CDR1 is KGHSH and CDR2 LQKENI. There are 14 residues in the CDR3. The CDR3 nucleotides read TGTGCCAGCTCCCCACCGCGGGGGCTCACTGGCTACACCTTC. Its translation: CASSPPRGLTGYTF.

The rearrangement links TRBV19 to TRBJ2-7, with a possible D match to TRBD2 (6 bases). CDR3 length: 16 amino acids. Deletions cut 6 bases from V and 9 bases from J, with 27 bases between. Looked up from germline, CDR1 is LNHDA and CDR2 is SQIVND (reference sequence). CDR3 amino acids: CASSGIGTGSVGVQYF. CDR3 in DNA: TGTGCCAGTAGCGGAATCGGGACTGGGTCCGTGGGTGTGCAGTACTTC. The variable domain in full, with the rest retrieved from reference TRBV19 and TRBJ2-7, is DGGITQSPKYLFRKEGQNVTLSCEQNLNHDAMYWYRQDPGQGLRLIYYSQIVNDFQKGDIAEGYSVSREKKESFPLTVTSAQKNPTAFYLCASSGIGTGSVGVQYFGPGTRLTVT.

In this sample, this clone turned up once. This chain joins TRBV11-2 and TRBJ2-1; 10 nucleotides line up with TRBD2. Per the germline V gene, CDR1 is SGHAT and CDR2 is FQNNGV. After removal of 0 bases from V and 0 bases from J, the junction contained 5 bases not matched to a gene. The CDR3 is 18 amino acids. CDR3 residues: CASSLDPLAGVSYNEQFF. CDR3 in DNA: TGTGCCAGCAGCTTAGATCCCCTAGCGGGGGTCTCCTACAATGAGCAGTTCTTC.

The gene calls are TRBV29-1 and TRBJ2-7; perhaps TRBD2 as D (6 bases). Germline assignment: CDR1 SQVTM and CDR2 ANQGSEA. Trimming cost V 3 bases and J 6 bases, with 15 bases left between them. The CDR3 totals 13 residues. CDR3: CSVDGGKWSEQYF. CDR3 DNA: TGCAGCGTTGACGGGGGAAAATGGTCCGAGCAGTACTTC.

The chain joins TRBV5-4 to TRBJ1-3; D perhaps matches TRBD1 (5 bases). The ends were cut back, 1 base at V and 0 bases at J, with 17 bases in the middle. The CDR3 runs 18 residues. CDR1 is SGHNT, CDR2 YYREEE, per germline (reference sequence). The CDR3 sequence is CASSLFGLPGNSGNTIYF. CDR3 bases: TGTGCCAGCAGCTTGTTCGGGCTGCCAGGGAACTCTGGAAACACCATATATTTT. Drawing the rest from reference TRBV5-4 and TRBJ1-3, the complete variable domain is ETGVTQSPTHLIKTRGQQVTLRCSSQSGHNTVSWYQQALGQGPQFIFQYYREEENGRGNFPPRFSGLQFPNYSSELNVNALELDDSALYLCASSLFGLPGNSGNTIYFGEGSWLTVV.

This sequence joins TRBV5-4 and TRBJ1-2; 10 bases match TRBD1. In germline, CDR1 is SGHNT, CDR2 YYREEE (reference sequence). V gave up 3 bases and J gave up 7 bases; unmatched junction bases: 9. The length of the CDR3 is 15 residues. The CDR3 sequence is CASSSTGDRGVGYTF. The CDR3 nucleotides are TGTGCCAGCAGCTCCACTGGGGACAGGGGTGTTGGCTACACCTTC.

The CDR3 protein is CASRITSGGYEQFF. CDR3 DNA: TGTGCCAGTAGGATTACTAGCGGGGGATATGAGCAGTTCTTC. The rearrangement uses TRBV19 and TRBJ2-1; 11 bases line up with TRBD2. Germline CDR1 reads LNHDA; CDR2 reads SQIVND (reference sequence). The CDR3 is made up of 14 amino acids. V dropped 6 bases and J dropped 8; count of bases not matched to a gene: 6.

The V call is TRBV5-6, the J call TRBJ1-2; D perhaps matches TRBD1 (5 bases). The CDR3 extends over 15 amino acids. In germline, CDR1 is SGHDT, CDR2 YYEEEE. The V end lost 0 bases, the J end lost 4 bases, and 13 bases lay between the germline ends. For the CDR3, the DNA is TGTGCCAGCAGCTTGGCCCAACAGGTTCCCTATGGCTACACCTTC. Translating it yields CASSLAQQVPYGYTF.

The gene calls are TRBV21-1 and TRBJ2-3; TRBD1 is the table's D call and was not checked against the DNA. TRBV21-1 is deemed a pseudogene. The CDR3 is 20 residues long. The DNA of the CDR3 is TGTGCCAGCAGCAAAGGGGTTAAAAAGGCGATCAGGGTATACGGAGATACGCAGTATTTT. Encoded protein: CASSKGVKKAIRVYGDTQYF.